The clone carrying this TCR beta chain was seen more than once but under ten times. The CDR3 loop spans 13 amino acids. Trimming cost V 6 bases and J 5 bases, with 13 bases left between them. Germline CDR1 and CDR2: MNHEY and SVGAGI. The authors ran a second PCR of roughly 6 to 12 cycles using a sample-barcoded 5' primer and a J-beta primer mix. Every cDNA molecule carried a tag from a template-switch adaptor bearing 12 random nucleotides. MiXCR, applied by TCRdb to the 5' RACE reads, yields one record per CDR3 protein. In the table there are more than 650,000 distinct CDR3 sequences, about a fifth of which are singletons. This specimen belongs to a study of blood T cells in healthy people across ages.

Sequenced material: blood. This sequence joins TRBV6-5 and TRBJ2-5, with a possible D match to TRBD1 (5 bases). The origin of this receptor is an older man in good health. CDR3 in amino acids: CASRKTGLETQYF. DNA for the CDR3: TGTGCCAGCAGAAAAACAGGTTTGGAGACCCAGTACTTC.